Below, 30 T cell receptor beta chains from the same sample are listed, as sequenced in a study of T cell responses to AZD1222 COVID-19 vaccine. The table came from immunoSEQ multiplex PCR; TCRdb's copy has only in-frame clones and leaves some out. The sample lists about 150,000 clones; approximately 85% were seen once. The material was peripheral blood, obtained 28 days after the second dose of the MenACWY control vaccine. The source is an adult who received the MenACWY meningococcal vaccine as a control.

Details on this clone: Different DNA sequences within this sample yield the same CDR3. This chain links TRBV7-9 with TRBJ2-1, with D uncertain. Germline assignment: CDR1 SEHNR and CDR2 FQNEAQ (reference sequence). This CDR3 region has 13 residues. V shed 1 base and J shed 5 bases, with 6 bases lying between them. CDR3 region: CASSLGGHNEQFF. The CDR3 DNA is TGTGCCAGCAGCTTAGGAGGCCACAATGAGCAGTTCTTC.

This clone was counted between two and nine times. The identical CDR3 is also encoded by other nucleotide sequences in the sample. The chain recombines TRBV6-2 or TRBV6-3 with TRBJ1-5; D is perhaps TRBD1 (5 bases). Looked up from germline, CDR1 is MNHEY and CDR2 is SVGEGT. Trimming removed 6 bases at V and 3 bases at J, with 12 bases between. The CDR3 extends over 14 amino acids. CDR3 nucleotide sequence: TGTGCCAGCAGCTATGACAGCCTCAATCAGCCCCAGCATTTT. Translated: CASSYDSLNQPQHF.

The chain joins TRBV20-1 to TRBJ2-5; D remains unclear. The CDR3 runs to 15 residues. With 3 bases removed from V and 0 bases from J, the gap between germline ends came to 14 bases. CDR1 and CDR2 (germline): DFQATT, SNEGSKA (reference sequence). The CDR3 nucleotides read TGCAGTGCTAGTAATCCAACGGCGTACCAAGAGACCCAGTACTTC. It specifies CSASNPTAYQETQYF.

The chain joins TRBV12-3 or TRBV12-4 to TRBJ2-7; perhaps TRBD1 as D (6 bases). The V end lost 0 bases, the J end lost 3 bases, and 6 bases lay between the germline ends. This CDR3 contains 13 residues. This CDR3 is CASSLAGGYEQYV. CDR3 nucleotides: TGTGCCAGCAGTTTAGCAGGGGGCTACGAGCAGTACGTC.

For the CDR3, the DNA is TGTGCCAGCAGCTCCGGACGGGGTAGCAATCAGCCCCAGCATTTT. Amino acids: CASSSGRGSNQPQHF. The chain recombines TRBV11-2 with TRBJ1-5, with unresolved D. This CDR3 has 15 amino acids. V lost 4 bases and J 0 bases, leaving 10 bases between the germline ends. The germline V gene has CDR1 SGHAT and CDR2 FQNNGV.

This clone was seen a single time. The J gene is TRBJ1-1, the V gene TRBV18; 12 bases agree with TRBD1. The V and J ends lost 3 bases and 6 bases, in that order; junction bases with no gene match: 2. The length of the CDR3 is 14 residues. In germline, CDR1 is KGHSH, CDR2 LQKENI. The CDR3 loop reads CASSPGTGGPEAFF. The CDR3 DNA follows: TGTGCCAGCTCACCTGGGACAGGGGGCCCTGAAGCTTTCTTT.

This chain connects TRBV2 to TRBJ2-2; D is undetermined. Trimming took 6 bases from V and 6 from J, leaving 14 bases between them. This CDR3 has 14 amino acids. Per germline, CDR1 SNHLY and CDR2 FYNNEI. In nucleotides, the CDR3 is TGTGCCAGCAGGTCGGGCCCTGGGCCCGGGGAGCTGTTTTTT. Amino acids: CASRSGPGPGELFF.

The chain employs TRBV6-5 and TRBJ2-2, with D hard to call. CDR1 and CDR2 (germline): MNHEY, SVGAGI. This CDR3 is 13 amino acids long. V lost 6 bases to trimming and J lost 5 bases, with 10 bases between them. The CDR3 loop is CASRRTLTGELFF. The CDR3 DNA sequence: TGTGCCAGCAGGAGGACGTTGACCGGGGAGCTGTTTTTT.

The V and J genes are TRBV6-5 and TRBJ1-1; no reliable D call. Germline CDR1 MNHEY, CDR2 SVGAGI. The CDR3 length is 15 residues. The germline V and J ends were trimmed by 4 bases and 1 base, with 13 bases remaining between them. This CDR3 is CASSFFGAKNTEAFF. DNA of the CDR3: TGTGCCAGCAGTTTTTTCGGAGCCAAGAACACTGAAGCTTTCTTT.

DNA of the CDR3: TGCGCCAGCAGCCAAGTGCTACTAGCGGCCTACACCGGGGAGCTGTTTTTT. Translating gives CASSQVLLAAYTGELFF. The chain joins TRBV4-3 to TRBJ2-2, with 8 positions matching TRBD2. CDR1 LGHNA and CDR2 YSLEER come from the germline V gene. The CDR3 spans 17 residues. With 1 base clipped from V and 3 bases from J, the junction kept 7 bases outside the gene matches.

The chain is built from TRBV28 and TRBJ1-2; D is unclear. Per the germline V gene, CDR1 is MDHEN and CDR2 is SYDVKM. V lost 6 bases and J lost 8, with 10 bases in between. The CDR3 contains 11 residues. Written as DNA, the CDR3 is TGTGCCAGCAGCTTGGGAAGAGGCTACACCTTC. Translated: CASSLGRGYTF.

The chain uses TRBV5-8 and TRBJ1-5, with D hard to call. Germline loops: CDR1 SGHTS, CDR2 YDEGEE. V gave up 4 bases and J gave up 0 bases, with 5 bases separating them. The CDR3 totals 13 residues. CDR3 protein: CASSEHSNQPQHF. The CDR3, as DNA: TGTGCCAGCAGCGAACATAGCAATCAGCCCCAGCATTTT.

The chain uses TRBV4-3 and TRBJ1-1; TRBD1 aligns across 7 bases. The CDR3 runs to 14 residues. The V gene's germline CDR1 is LGHNA and CDR2 YSLEER. V shed 2 bases and J 3 bases; nucleotides not matched to a gene: 3. The CDR3 region is CASSQQTGDTEAFF. CDR3 nucleotide sequence: TGCGCCAGCAGCCAACAAACAGGGGACACTGAAGCTTTCTTT.

The chain is built from TRBV28 and TRBJ2-7, with D possibly TRBD2 on 6 matching bases. This CDR3 comprises 14 residues. Trimming cost V 1 base and J 4 bases, with 11 bases left between them. Germline V lookup: CDR1 MDHEN, CDR2 SYDVKM. The CDR3 DNA is TGTGCCAGCAGTTTATTCGGGGGAGCTTACGAGCAGTACTTC. Its translation: CASSLFGGAYEQYF.

Written as DNA, the CDR3 is TGTGCCAGCAGTTTATTCAGGGGGCTCCCTGGCGGGGGAAGGTACAATGAGCAGTTCTTC. As protein: CASSLFRGLPGGGRYNEQFF. The chain links TRBV28 to TRBJ2-1; D may be TRBD1 (8 bases). Looked up from germline, CDR1 is MDHEN and CDR2 is SYDVKM. The length of the CDR3 is 20 residues. V was pared by 1 base and J by 4 bases, with 26 bases between.

The V call is TRBV14, the J call TRBJ1-2; perhaps TRBD1 as D (5 bases). The CDR3 is 16 residues long. The V end was cut by 0 bases, the J end by 3 bases, with 14 bases between. The germline gives CDR1 SGHDN, CDR2 FVKESK. In DNA, the CDR3 is TGTGCCAGCAGCCAAGATATTGGCAGGGAAGACTATGGCTACACCTTC. Translation gives CASSQDIGREDYGYTF.

The chain couples TRBV24-1 to TRBJ2-1; the D is unclear. The V gene's germline CDR1 is KGHDR and CDR2 SFDVKD. CDR3 length equals 13 residues. V gave up 6 bases and J gave up 4 bases, with 9 bases separating them. This chain's CDR3 is CATSLPGYNEQFF. The CDR3 DNA reads TGTGCCACCAGTCTGCCCGGATACAATGAGCAGTTCTTC.

The rearrangement links TRBV5-1 to TRBJ2-2; TRBD2 matches at 11 bases. CDR1 is SGHRS and CDR2 is YFSETQ in the germline V gene. This CDR3 is 19 amino acids long. J lost 1 base, V lost 0 bases, and 8 bases had no gene match. The CDR3 DNA reads as TGCGCCAGCAGCTTGGCGGTAGCGGGGGGGATAAAGAACACCGGGGAGCTGTTTTTT. This gives the protein CASSLAVAGGIKNTGELFF.

The chain has TRBV9 and TRBJ2-7, with TRBD2 matching over 9 bases. The junction had 7 bases not matched to a gene; V was cut back by 0 bases and J by 6 bases. The CDR3 has 15 residues. Germline CDR1 is SGDLS and CDR2 is YYNGEE. The CDR3 loop reads CASSVAGGRAFEQYF. The CDR3, as DNA: TGTGCCAGCAGCGTAGCTGGCGGGAGGGCCTTCGAGCAGTACTTC.

This clone has more than one count but fewer than ten. The rearrangement uses TRBV18 and TRBJ2-3, with TRBD2 matching over 9 bases. Trimming removed 6 bases from V and 4 bases from J; junction bases left unmatched: 8. The germline gives CDR1 KGHSH, CDR2 LQKENI. The CDR3 is 15 amino acids. CDR3: CASSPIAGVADTQYF. CDR3 DNA: TGTGCCAGCTCCCCCATAGCGGGGGTAGCAGATACGCAGTATTTT.

The V call is TRBV6-5, the J call TRBJ1-6, with TRBD1 matching over 8 bases. Germline V gene lookup returns CDR1 MNHEY and CDR2 SVGAGI. The CDR3 consists of 14 residues. The V gene end was trimmed by 0 bases and the J gene end by 8 bases; junction bases not matched to a gene: 0. CDR3 loop: CASSYSDRDSPLHF. CDR3 DNA sequence: TGTGCCAGCAGTTACTCGGACAGGGATTCACCCCTCCACTTT.

The chain links TRBV16 to TRBJ1-3; no clear D. The V end lost 3 bases, the J end lost 0 bases, and 9 bases lay between the germline ends. CDR1 KGHSY and CDR2 FQNENV come from the germline V gene. CDR3 size: 15 residues. In DNA form, the CDR3 reads TGTGCCAGCAGCCAGGACTGGGGCTCTGGAAACACCATATATTTT. It specifies CASSQDWGSGNTIYF. The full variable domain, rest sourced from reference TRBV16 and TRBJ1-3, is GEEVAQTPKHLVRGEGQKAKLYCAPIKGHSYVFWYQQVLKNEFKFLISFQNENVFDETGMPKERFSAKCLPNSPCSLEIQATKLEDSAVYFCASSQDWGSGNTIYFGEGSWLTVV.

The V call is TRBV4-2, the J call TRBJ1-1; 10 bases line up with TRBD1. With 3 bases clipped from V and 4 bases from J, the junction kept 5 bases outside the gene matches. Germline CDR1 reads LGHNA; CDR2 reads YNFKEQ. The CDR3 is made up of 15 amino acids. The CDR3 region has the DNA TGTGCCAGCAGCCAGGGACAGGGGAGATTCACTGAAGCTTTCTTT. Its translation: CASSQGQGRFTEAFF.

The chain combines TRBV12-3 or TRBV12-4 with TRBJ1-5; the D is unclear. V lost 6 bases and J lost 1, with 4 bases in between. This CDR3 contains 12 residues. CDR3 nucleotides: TGTGCCAGCAGGGCGAGCAATCAGCCCCAGCATTTT. Translating gives CASRASNQPQHF.

The chain carries TRBV7-9 and TRBJ2-4, with a possible D match to TRBD1 (6 bases). This CDR3 comprises 16 residues. Trimming shortened V by 5 bases and J by 0 bases, and 14 bases separated the two germline ends. Germline-derived CDR1 and CDR2 are SEHNR and FQNEAQ (reference sequence). The CDR3 coding sequence is TGTGCCAGCAGCCCATGGACAGTTCTAGCCAAAAACATTCAGTACTTC. Protein: CASSPWTVLAKNIQYF.

This clone was seen just once. This chain uses TRBV11-2 with TRBJ1-6, with TRBD1 as a possible D gene (5 bases). Germline values: CDR1 SGHAT, CDR2 FQNNGV. Trimming took off 5 bases at V and 7 bases at J, with 12 bases between the two ends. This CDR3 has 14 amino acids. The CDR3 sequence is CASSRDRGNSPLHF. The CDR3 DNA sequence: TGTGCCAGCAGCCGGGACCGCGGGAATTCACCCCTCCACTTT. The entire variable domain, with the rest obtained from reference TRBV11-2 and TRBJ1-6, is as follows: EAGVAQSPRYKIIEKRQSVAFWCNPISGHATLYWYQQILGQGPKLLIQFQNNGVVDDSQLPKDRFSAERLKGVDSTLKIQPAKLEDSAVYLCASSRDRGNSPLHFGNGTRLTVT.

The chain links TRBV7-9 to TRBJ2-3, with D possibly being TRBD2 (5 bases). The CDR3 covers 15 residues. Per the germline V gene, CDR1 is SEHNR and CDR2 is FQNEAQ (reference sequence). The V end lost 6 bases, the J end lost 3 bases, and 16 bases lay between the germline ends. The CDR3 DNA reads TGTGCCAGCAGTGTATGGGAGACGGGTACAGATACGCAGTATTTT. Its protein product is CASSVWETGTDTQYF.

The chain combines TRBV9 with TRBJ2-1; 10 bases are a match to TRBD2. CDR3 length equals 15 residues. After removal of 0 bases from V and 6 bases from J, the junction contained 3 bases not matched to a gene. The germline gives CDR1 SGDLS, CDR2 YYNGEE. CDR3 DNA: TGTGCCAGCAGCGTAGCAGCGGGAGGGCCCAATGAGCAGTTCTTC. Encoded protein: CASSVAAGGPNEQFF.

The chain couples TRBV11-2 to TRBJ2-7, with D possibly being TRBD2 (5 bases). Trimming cost V 0 bases and J 1 base, with 7 bases left between them. The germline gives CDR1 SGHAT, CDR2 FQNNGV. This CDR3 is 14 amino acids long. The CDR3 nucleotides are TGTGCCAGCAGCTTAGAGAGGGTATCCTACGAGCAGTACTTC. Amino acids: CASSLERVSYEQYF.

This chain uses TRBV19 with TRBJ1-1; 7 bases fit TRBD1. The V segment lost 3 bases and the J segment 3 bases; nucleotides outside the gene matches: 10. The CDR3 is 16 residues long. CDR1 is LNHDA and CDR2 is SQIVND in the germline V gene (reference sequence). CDR3: CASSMVAGGKDTEAFF. CDR3 in DNA: TGTGCCAGTAGTATGGTGGCAGGGGGAAAGGACACTGAAGCTTTCTTT.